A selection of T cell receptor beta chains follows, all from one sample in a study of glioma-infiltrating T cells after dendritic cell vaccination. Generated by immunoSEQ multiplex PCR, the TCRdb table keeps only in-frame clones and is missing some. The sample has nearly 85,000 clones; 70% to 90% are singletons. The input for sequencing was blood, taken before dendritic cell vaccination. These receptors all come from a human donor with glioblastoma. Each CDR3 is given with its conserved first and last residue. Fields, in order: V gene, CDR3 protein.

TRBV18	CASSTGTGPSYGYTF
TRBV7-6	CASSQDRGRSYEQYF
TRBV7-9	CATLNPSGHPGYSNQPQHF
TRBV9	CASSGTGIAANTIYF
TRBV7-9	CASSRQGTHQETQYF
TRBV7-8	CASSFDDSFTDTQYF
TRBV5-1	CASSLGGYGETQYF
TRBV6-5	CASSPGLNEKLFF
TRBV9	CASSVAGGGAYGNTIYF
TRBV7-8	CASSPLGTGDQPQHF
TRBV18	CASSPRETGDNEKLFF
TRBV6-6	CASTLLQGTHGYTF
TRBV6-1	CASSPRTGGSYEQYF
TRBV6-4	CASSDGAGGSDTQYF
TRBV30	CAWGTGDFADTQYF
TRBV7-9	CASSRGQGNQPQHF
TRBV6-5	CASSLSLNTEAFF
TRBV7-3	CASSPLGPSDGTQYF
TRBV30	CAWSAFPGTGVSNEKLFF
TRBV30	CAWSGSNFEETQYF
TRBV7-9	CASSPTTGNTEAFF
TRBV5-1	CASSLDSQSQAYGYTF
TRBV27	CASSPSASGANNEQFF
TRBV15	CATSSSVSTDTQYF
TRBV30	CAWSAQSYEQYF
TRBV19	CASSIISGVQFTEAFF
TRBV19	CASSIDRGGQPQHF
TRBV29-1	CSVQAMNTEAFF
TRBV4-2	CASSQEGRQGTDTQYF
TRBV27	CASSSPLAKNIQYF
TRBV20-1	CSASGSYEQFF
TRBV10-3	CAISRDYRGYTF
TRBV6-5	CASSYSGTDYSPLHF
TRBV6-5	CASSRTSGRYNEQFF
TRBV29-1	CSVSGGSKNIQYF
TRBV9	CASSSGQSGNTIYF
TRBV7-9	CASSRGTSGSWEETQYF
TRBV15	CATSRDPGRAGQPQHF
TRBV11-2	CASSYMEETQYF
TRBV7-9	CASSSGPFEQYF
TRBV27	CASSSMPPGDRAEKLFF
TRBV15	CATSVPPLDTQYF
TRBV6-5	CASSYTGGPTDTQYF
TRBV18	CASSPPYSGTSTDTQYF
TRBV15	CATSTDRGGYGYTF
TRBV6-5	CASSLDRVGDTQYF
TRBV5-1	CASSGTGAWSGTEAFF
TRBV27	CASSKRGQGGSVGYTF
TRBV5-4	CASSLDSNTGELFF
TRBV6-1	CASSEVTTNEKLFF
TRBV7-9	CASSLEDKPQETQYF
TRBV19	CASSTLAGGTDTQYF
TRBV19	CASGTSGADTQYF